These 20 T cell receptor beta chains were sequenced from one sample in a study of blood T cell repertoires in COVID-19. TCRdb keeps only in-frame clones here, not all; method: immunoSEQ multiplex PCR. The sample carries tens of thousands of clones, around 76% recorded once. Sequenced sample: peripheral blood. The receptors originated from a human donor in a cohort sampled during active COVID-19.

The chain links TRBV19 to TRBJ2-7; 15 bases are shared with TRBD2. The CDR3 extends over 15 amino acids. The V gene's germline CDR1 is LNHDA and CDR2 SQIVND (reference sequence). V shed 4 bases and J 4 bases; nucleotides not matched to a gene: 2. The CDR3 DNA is TGTGCCAGTAGTACCGGGACTAGCGGGAGGTACGAGCAGTACTTC. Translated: CASSTGTSGRYEQYF. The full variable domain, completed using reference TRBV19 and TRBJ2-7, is DGGITQSPKYLFRKEGQNVTLSCEQNLNHDAMYWYRQDPGQGLRLIYYSQIVNDFQKGDIAEGYSVSREKKESFPLTVTSAQKNPTAFYLCASSTGTSGRYEQYFGPGTRLTVT.

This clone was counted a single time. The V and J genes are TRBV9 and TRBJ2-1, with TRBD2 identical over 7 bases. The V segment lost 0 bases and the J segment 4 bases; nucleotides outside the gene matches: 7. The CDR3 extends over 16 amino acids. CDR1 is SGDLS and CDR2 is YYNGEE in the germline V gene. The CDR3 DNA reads TGTGCCAGCAGCGTAGGCCGCGGGAGTTCTTACAATGAGCAGTTCTTC. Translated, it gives CASSVGRGSSYNEQFF.

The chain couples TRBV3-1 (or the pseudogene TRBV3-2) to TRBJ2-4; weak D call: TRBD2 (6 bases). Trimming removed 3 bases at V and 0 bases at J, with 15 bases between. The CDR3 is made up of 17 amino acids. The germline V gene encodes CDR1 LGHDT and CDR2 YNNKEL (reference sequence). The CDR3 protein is CASSQAPSVVAKNIQYF. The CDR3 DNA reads TGTGCCAGCAGCCAGGCCCCTAGCGTTGTAGCCAAAAACATTCAGTACTTC.

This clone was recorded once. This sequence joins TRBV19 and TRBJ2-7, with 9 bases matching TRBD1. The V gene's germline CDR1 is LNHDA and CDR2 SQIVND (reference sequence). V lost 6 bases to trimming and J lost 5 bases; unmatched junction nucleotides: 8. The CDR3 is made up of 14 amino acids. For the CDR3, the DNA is TGTGCCAGTAGAGGGACAGGGCCTCTGGACGAGCAGTACTTC. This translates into CASRGTGPLDEQYF.

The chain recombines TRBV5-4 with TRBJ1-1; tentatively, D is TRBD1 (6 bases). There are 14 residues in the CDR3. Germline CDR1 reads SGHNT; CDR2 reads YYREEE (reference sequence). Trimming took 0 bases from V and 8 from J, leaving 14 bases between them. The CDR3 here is CASSLDWGGREAFF. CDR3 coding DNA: TGTGCCAGCAGCTTGGACTGGGGGGGGCGGGAAGCTTTCTTT.

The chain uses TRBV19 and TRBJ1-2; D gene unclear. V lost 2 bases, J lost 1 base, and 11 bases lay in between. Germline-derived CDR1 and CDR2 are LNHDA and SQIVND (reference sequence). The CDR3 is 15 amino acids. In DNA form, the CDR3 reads TGTGCCAGTAGTATATCGGGTAGAGATAACTATGGCTACACCTTC. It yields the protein CASSISGRDNYGYTF.

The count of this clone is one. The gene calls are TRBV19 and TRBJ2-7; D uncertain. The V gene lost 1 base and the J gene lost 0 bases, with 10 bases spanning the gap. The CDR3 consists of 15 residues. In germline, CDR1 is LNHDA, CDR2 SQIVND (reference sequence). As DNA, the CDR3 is TGTGCCAGTAGTATAGCAGAAAGGAGCTCCTACGAGCAGTACTTC. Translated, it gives CASSIAERSSYEQYF.

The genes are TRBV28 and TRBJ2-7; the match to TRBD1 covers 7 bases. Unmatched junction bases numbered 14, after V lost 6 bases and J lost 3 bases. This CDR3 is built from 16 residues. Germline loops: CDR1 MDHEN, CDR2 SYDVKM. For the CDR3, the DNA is TGTGCCAGCAGCTCCGATTCAGGGGGTCAATACTACGAGCAGTACTTC. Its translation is CASSSDSGGQYYEQYF.

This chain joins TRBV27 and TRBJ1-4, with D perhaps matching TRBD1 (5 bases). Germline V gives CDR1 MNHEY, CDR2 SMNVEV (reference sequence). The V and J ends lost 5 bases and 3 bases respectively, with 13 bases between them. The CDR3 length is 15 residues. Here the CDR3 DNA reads TGTGCCAGCAGTCCCCGGGGGGGATCTAATGAAAAACTGTTTTTT. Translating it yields CASSPRGGSNEKLFF.

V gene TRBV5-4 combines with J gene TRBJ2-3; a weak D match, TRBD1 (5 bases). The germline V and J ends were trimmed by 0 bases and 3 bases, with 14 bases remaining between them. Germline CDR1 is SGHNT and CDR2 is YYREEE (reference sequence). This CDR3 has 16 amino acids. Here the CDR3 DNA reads TGTGCCAGCAGCTTGGCCAGGCAGGGCTTGACAGATACGCAGTATTTT. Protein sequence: CASSLARQGLTDTQYF.

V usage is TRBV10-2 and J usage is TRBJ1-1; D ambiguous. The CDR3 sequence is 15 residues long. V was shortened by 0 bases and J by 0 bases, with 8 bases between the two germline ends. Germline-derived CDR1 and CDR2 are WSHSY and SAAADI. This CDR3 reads CASSESPRMNTEAFF. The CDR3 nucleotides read TGCGCCAGCAGTGAGTCCCCCAGGATGAACACTGAAGCTTTCTTT.

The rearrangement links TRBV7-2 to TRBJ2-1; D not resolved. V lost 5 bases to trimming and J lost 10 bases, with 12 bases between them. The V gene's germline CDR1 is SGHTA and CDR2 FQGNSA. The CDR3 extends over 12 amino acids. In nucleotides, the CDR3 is TGTGCCAGCAGCCTCCCGGGTCGGGAGCAGTTCTTC. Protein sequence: CASSLPGREQFF.

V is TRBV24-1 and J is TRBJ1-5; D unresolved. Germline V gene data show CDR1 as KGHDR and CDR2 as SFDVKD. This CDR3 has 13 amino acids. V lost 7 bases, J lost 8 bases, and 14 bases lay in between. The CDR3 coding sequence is TGTGCCACCAGGGGGAGCCTGGAGGAGCCCCAGCATTTT. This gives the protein CATRGSLEEPQHF.

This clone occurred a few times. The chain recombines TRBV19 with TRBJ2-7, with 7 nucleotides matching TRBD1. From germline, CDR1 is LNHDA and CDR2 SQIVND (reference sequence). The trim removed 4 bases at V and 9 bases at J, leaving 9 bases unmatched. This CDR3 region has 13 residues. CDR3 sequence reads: CASSTQLGGAQYF. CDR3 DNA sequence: TGTGCCAGTAGTACGCAGCTAGGGGGCGCGCAGTACTTC.

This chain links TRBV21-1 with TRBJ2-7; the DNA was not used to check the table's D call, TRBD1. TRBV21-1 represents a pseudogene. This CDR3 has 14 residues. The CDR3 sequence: CASSEGQGSHEQYF. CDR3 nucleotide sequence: TGTGCCAGCAGCGAAGGACAGGGCTCCCACGAGCAGTACTTC.

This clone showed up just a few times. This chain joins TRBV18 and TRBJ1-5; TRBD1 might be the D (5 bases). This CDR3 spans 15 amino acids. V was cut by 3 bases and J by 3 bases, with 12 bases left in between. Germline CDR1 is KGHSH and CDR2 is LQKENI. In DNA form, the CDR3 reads TGTGCCAGCTCACCTGGGGGGAGGGTCAATCAGCCCCAGCATTTT. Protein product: CASSPGGRVNQPQHF.

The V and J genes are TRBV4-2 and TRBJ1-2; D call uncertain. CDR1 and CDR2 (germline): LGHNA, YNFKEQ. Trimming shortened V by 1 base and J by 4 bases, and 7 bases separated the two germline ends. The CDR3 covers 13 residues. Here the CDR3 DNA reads TGTGCCAGCAGCCAAGGACACTCCTATGGCTACACCTTC. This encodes CASSQGHSYGYTF.

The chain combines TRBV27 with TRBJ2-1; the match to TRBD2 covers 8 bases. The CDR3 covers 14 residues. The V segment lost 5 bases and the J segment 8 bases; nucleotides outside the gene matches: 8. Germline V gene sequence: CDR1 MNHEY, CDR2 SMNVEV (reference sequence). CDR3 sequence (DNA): TGTGCCAGCAGTCACCGGTCGGGGGGGGATGAGCAGTTCTTC. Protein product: CASSHRSGGDEQFF.

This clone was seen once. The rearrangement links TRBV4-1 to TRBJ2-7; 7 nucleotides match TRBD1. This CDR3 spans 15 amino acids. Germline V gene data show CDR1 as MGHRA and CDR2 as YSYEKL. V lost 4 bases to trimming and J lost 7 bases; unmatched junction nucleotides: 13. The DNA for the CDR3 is TGCGCCAGCAGCCCTCTCGGGACAGCCCGCGATGAGCAGTACTTC. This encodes CASSPLGTARDEQYF.

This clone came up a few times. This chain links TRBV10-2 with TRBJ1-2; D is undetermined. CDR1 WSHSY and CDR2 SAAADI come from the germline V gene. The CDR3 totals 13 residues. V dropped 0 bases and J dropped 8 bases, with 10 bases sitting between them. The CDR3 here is CASSESRGNGYTF. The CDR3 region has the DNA TGCGCCAGCAGTGAGTCTCGGGGAAACGGCTACACCTTC.